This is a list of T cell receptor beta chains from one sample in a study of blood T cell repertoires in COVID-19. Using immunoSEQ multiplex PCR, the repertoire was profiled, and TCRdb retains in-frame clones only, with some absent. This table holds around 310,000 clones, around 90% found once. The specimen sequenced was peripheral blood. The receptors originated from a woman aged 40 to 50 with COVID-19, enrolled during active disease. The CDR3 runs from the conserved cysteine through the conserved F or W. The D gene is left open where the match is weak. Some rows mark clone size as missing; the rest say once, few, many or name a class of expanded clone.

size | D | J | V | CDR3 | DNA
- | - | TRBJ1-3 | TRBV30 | CAWGRGDSGNTIYF | TGTGCCTGGGGCCGGGGTGATTCTGGAAACACCATATATTTT
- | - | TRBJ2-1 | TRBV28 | CASSRVPNEQFF | TGTGCCAGCAGTCGGGTACCTAATGAGCAGTTCTTC
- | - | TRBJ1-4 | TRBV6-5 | CASKGQDLRKLFF | TGTGCCAGCAAGGGGCAGGATTTGCGAAAACTGTTTTTT
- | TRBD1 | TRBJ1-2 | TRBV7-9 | CASSHQGAEGYTF | TGTGCCAGCAGTCATCAGGGGGCGGAAGGCTACACCTTC
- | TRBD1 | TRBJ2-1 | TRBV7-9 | CASSPGQGPQEQFF | TGTGCCAGCAGCCCGGGACAGGGGCCCCAAGAGCAGTTCTTC
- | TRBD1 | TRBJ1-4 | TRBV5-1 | CASSSVGAGGGEKLFF | TGCGCCAGCAGCTCTGTAGGGGCAGGGGGAGGTGAAAAACTGTTTTTT
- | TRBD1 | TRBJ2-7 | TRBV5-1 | CASSLGDREYEQYF | TGCGCCAGCAGCTTGGGTGACAGGGAGTACGAGCAGTACTTC
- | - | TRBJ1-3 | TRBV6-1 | CASSEQGAGNTIYF | TGTGCCAGCAGTGAACAGGGTGCTGGAAACACCATATATTTT
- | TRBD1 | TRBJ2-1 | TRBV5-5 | CASSFKLGGGRSSYNEQFF | TGTGCCAGCAGCTTTAAGTTAGGGGGCGGTAGGAGCTCCTACAATGAGCAGTTCTTC
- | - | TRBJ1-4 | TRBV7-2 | CASSLMGGAGMNEKLFF | TGTGCCAGCAGCTTAATGGGGGGGGCAGGAATGAATGAAAAACTGTTTTTT
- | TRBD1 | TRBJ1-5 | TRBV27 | CASSLGGGLGNQPQHF | TGTGCCAGCAGTTTAGGAGGGGGCTTAGGCAATCAGCCCCAGCATTTT
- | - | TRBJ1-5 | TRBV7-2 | CASSPSDDQPQHF | TGTGCCAGCAGCCCCAGCGATGATCAGCCCCAGCATTTT
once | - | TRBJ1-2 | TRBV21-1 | CASSKDGLRGGGYGYTF | TGTGCCAGCAGCAAAGACGGGTTGAGGGGAGGAGGCTATGGCTACACCTTC
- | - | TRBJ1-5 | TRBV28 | CASQQINQPQHF | TGTGCCAGCCAACAGATCAATCAGCCCCAGCATTTT
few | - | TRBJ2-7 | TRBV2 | CASSGYTGNEQYF | TGTGCCAGCAGTGGCTATACAGGTAACGAGCAGTACTTC
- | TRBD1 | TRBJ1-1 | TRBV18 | CASSPTGVEAFF | TGTGCCAGCTCACCGACAGGGGTTGAAGCTTTCTTT
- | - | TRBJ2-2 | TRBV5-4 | CASSLLVTPRGTGELFF | TGTGCCAGCAGCTTGTTAGTGACCCCTCGGGGCACCGGGGAGCTGTTTTTT
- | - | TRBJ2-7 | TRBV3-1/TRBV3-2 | CASSQTGVEQYF | TGTGCCAGCAGCCAAACAGGCGTGGAGCAGTACTTC
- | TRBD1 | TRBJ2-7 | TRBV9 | CASSVADRDYEQYF | TGTGCCAGCAGCGTAGCTGACAGGGACTACGAGCAGTACTTC
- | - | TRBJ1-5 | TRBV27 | CASSLSSVAIQRPQHF | TGTGCCAGCAGTTTATCGTCGGTCGCCATCCAACGGCCCCAGCATTTT
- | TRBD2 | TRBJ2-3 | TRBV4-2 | CASSLRLAGAPRKGDTQYF | TGTGCCAGCAGCCTCAGACTAGCGGGGGCCCCGCGTAAGGGAGATACGCAGTATTTT
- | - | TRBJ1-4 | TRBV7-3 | CASSSPGEKLFF | TGTGCCAGCAGTTCACCGGGGGAAAAACTGTTTTTT
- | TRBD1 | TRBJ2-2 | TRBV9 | CASSIDRGGTGELFF | TGTGCCAGCAGCATCGACAGGGGAGGCACCGGGGAGCTGTTTTTT
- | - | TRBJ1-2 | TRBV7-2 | CASSLSDRNSYGYTF | TGTGCCAGCAGCTTATCGGACAGAAACTCCTATGGCTACACCTTC
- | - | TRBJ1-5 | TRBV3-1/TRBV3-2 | CASSQWGVDQPQHF | TGTGCCAGCAGCCAATGGGGGGTCGATCAGCCCCAGCATTTT
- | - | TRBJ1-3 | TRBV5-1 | CASSLDRSSGNTIYF | TGCGCCAGCAGCTTGGACCGGAGCTCTGGAAACACCATATATTTT
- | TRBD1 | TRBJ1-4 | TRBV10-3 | CAISEGTGGSEKLFF | TGTGCCATCAGTGAGGGGACAGGGGGGAGTGAAAAACTGTTTTTT
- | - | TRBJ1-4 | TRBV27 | CASSCEKLFF | TGTGCCAGCAGCTGTGAAAAACTGTTTTTT
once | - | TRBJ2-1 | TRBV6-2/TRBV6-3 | CASSPNRANEQFF | TGTGCCAGCAGTCCAAACAGGGCCAATGAGCAGTTCTTC
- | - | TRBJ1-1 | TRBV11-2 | CASSLDSNTEAFF | TGTGCCAGCAGCCTGGACAGCAACACTGAAGCTTTCTTT
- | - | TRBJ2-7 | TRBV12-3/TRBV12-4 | CASSSDSYEQYF | TGTGCCAGCAGTTCCGACAGCTACGAGCAGTACTTC
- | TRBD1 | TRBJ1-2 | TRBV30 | CASRQGGYGYTF | TGTGCCTCAAGACAGGGTGGCTATGGCTACACCTTC
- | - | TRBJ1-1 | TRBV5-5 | CASTRRSVNTEAFF | TGTGCCAGCACCCGAAGATCAGTGAACACTGAAGCTTTCTTT
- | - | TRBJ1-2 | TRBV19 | CASSRISYGYTF | TGTGCCAGTAGCAGAATATCCTATGGCTACACCTTC
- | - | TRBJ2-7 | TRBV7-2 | CASSPSYEQYF | TGTGCCAGCAGCCCTTCCTACGAGCAGTACTTC
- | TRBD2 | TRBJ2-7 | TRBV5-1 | CASSFTSGSTSYEQYF | TGCGCCAGCAGCTTTACTAGCGGCTCTACCTCCTACGAGCAGTACTTC
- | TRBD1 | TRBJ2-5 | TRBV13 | CASSPLRTGEETQYF | TGTGCCAGCAGCCCCCTCAGGACAGGGGAAGAGACCCAGTACTTC
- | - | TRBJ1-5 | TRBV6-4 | CASSTIQGQPQHF | TGTGCCAGCAGTACAATACAGGGACAGCCCCAGCATTTT
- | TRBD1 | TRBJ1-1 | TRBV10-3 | CAIRLTGGATEAFF | TGTGCCATCAGGTTGACAGGGGGGGCCACTGAAGCTTTCTTT
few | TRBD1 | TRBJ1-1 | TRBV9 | CASSGDRADTEAFF | TGTGCCAGCAGCGGGGACAGGGCGGACACTGAAGCTTTCTTT
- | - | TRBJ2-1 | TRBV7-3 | CASSPSTGHNEQFF | TGTGCCAGCAGCCCATCGACAGGACACAATGAGCAGTTCTTC
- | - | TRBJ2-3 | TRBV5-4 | CASSLGRNTDTQYF | TGTGCCAGCAGCTTGGGCAGGAACACAGATACGCAGTATTTT
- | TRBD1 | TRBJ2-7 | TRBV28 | CASSEPGTGAYEQYF | TGTGCCAGCAGTGAACCCGGGACAGGGGCCTACGAGCAGTACTTC
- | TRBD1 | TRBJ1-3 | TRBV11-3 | CASSSHFDRAPCGNTIYF | TGTGCCAGCAGCTCTCATTTTGACAGGGCGCCTTGTGGAAACACCATATATTTT
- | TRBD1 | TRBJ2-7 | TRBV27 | CASRSTGSYEQYF | TGTGCCAGCAGATCGACAGGGAGCTACGAGCAGTACTTC
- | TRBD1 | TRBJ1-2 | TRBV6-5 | CASSYTGDYGYTF | TGTGCCAGCAGTTATACAGGGGACTATGGCTACACCTTC
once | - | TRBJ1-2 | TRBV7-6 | CASSPTDLNYGYTF | TGTGCCAGCAGCCCGACAGACCTTAACTATGGCTACACCTTC
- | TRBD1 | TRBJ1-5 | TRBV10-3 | CAISDQGGSQPQHF | TGTGCCATCAGTGATCAAGGGGGCAGTCAGCCCCAGCATTTT
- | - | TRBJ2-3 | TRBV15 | CATSRGLTSTTDTQYF | TGTGCCACCAGCAGAGGCCTAACTAGCACCACAGATACGCAGTATTTT
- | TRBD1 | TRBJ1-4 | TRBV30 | CAWTGGRATNEKLFF | TGTGCCTGGACAGGGGGCCGCGCAACTAATGAAAAACTGTTTTTT
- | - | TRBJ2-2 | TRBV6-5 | CASRNPLLNTGELFF | TGTGCCAGCAGGAATCCCCTATTGAACACCGGGGAGCTGTTTTTT
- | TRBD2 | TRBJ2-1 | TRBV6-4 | CASSRLAGGTGEQFF | TGTGCCAGCAGTCGACTAGCGGGAGGAACCGGTGAGCAGTTCTTC
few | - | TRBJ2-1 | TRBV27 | CASSRRSGMDEQFF | TGTGCCAGCAGCCGCAGGTCGGGGATGGATGAGCAGTTCTTC
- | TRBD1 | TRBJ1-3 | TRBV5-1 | CASATGASSGNTIYF | TGCGCCAGCGCCACAGGGGCCAGCTCTGGAAACACCATATATTTT
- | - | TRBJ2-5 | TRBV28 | CASSRDTQETQYF | TGTGCCAGCAGTCGGGACACCCAAGAGACCCAGTACTTC